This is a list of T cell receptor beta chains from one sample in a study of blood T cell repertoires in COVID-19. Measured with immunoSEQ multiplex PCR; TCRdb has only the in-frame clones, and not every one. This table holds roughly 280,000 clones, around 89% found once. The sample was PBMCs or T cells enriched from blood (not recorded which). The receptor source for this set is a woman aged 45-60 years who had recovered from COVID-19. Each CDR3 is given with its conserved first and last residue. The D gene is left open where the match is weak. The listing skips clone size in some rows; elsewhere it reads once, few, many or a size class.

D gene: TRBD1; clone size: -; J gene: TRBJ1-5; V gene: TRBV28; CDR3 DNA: TGTGCCAGCAGTTTCAGACAGGGCGATAGCAATCAGCCCCAGCATTTT; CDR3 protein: CASSFRQGDSNQPQHF
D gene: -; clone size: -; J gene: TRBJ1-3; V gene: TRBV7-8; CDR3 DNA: TGTGCCAGCAAACATGGGCAAATCTCTGGAAACACCATATATTTT; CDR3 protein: CASKHGQISGNTIYF
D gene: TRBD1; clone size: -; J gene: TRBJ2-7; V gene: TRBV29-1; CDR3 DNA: TGCAGCGTTGTGACAGGGACCTACGAGCAGTACTTC; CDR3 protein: CSVVTGTYEQYF
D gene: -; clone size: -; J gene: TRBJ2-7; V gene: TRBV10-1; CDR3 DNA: TGCGCCAGCAGTGGTCGGACTAACTCCTACGAGCAGTACTTC; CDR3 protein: CASSGRTNSYEQYF
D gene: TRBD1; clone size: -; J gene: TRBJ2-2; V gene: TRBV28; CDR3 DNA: TGTGCCAGCACTTCTACGGGACAGGGCGGCACCGGGGAGCTGTTTTTT; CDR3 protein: CASTSTGQGGTGELFF
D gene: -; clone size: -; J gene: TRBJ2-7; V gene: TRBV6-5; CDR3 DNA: TGTGCCAGCACTGGCAGGGTAAACTCCGAGCAGTACTTC; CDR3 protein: CASTGRVNSEQYF
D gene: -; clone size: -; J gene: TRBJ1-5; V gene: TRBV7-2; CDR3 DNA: TGTGCCAGCTCTCCACAGGGTGGCAATCAGCCCCAGCATTTT; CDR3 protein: CASSPQGGNQPQHF
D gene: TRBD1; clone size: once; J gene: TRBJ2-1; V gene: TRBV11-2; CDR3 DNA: TGTGCCAGCAGCCCAGATTTCGGACAGGGCTACAATGAGCAGTTCTTC; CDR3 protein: CASSPDFGQGYNEQFF
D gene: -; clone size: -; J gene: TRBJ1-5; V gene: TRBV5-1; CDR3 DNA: TGCGCCAGCAGACAGGGACCTAACAATCAGCCCCAGCATTTT; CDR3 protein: CASRQGPNNQPQHF
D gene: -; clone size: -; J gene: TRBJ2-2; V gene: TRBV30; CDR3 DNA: TGTGCCTGGAGTGCGCAACTAAACGCCGGGGAGCTGTTTTTT; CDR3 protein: CAWSAQLNAGELFF
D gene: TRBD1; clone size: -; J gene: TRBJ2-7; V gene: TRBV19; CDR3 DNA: TGTGCCAGCAAGCCGGGACAGGCGACCTACGAGCAGTACTTC; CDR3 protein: CASKPGQATYEQYF
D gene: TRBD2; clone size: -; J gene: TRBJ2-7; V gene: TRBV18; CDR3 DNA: TGTGCCAGCTCACCACCGACTAGCGGGAGTTCCTACGAGCAGTACTTC; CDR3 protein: CASSPPTSGSSYEQYF
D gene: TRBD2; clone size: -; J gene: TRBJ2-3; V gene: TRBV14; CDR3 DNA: TGTGCCAGCAGCGCACTAGCGGGAGGCACAGATACGCAGTATTTT; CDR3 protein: CASSALAGGTDTQYF
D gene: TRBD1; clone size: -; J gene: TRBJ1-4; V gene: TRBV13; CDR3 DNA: TGTGCCAGCAGGCTACGGGACAGTGGAATGAAAGGGCTGTTTTTT; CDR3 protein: CASRLRDSGMKGLFF
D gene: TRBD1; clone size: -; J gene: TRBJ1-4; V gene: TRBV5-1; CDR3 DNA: TGCGCCAGCAGCATGACAGGGATGACTAATGAAAAACTGTTTTTT; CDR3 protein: CASSMTGMTNEKLFF
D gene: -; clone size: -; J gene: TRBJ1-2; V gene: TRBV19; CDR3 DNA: TGTGCCAGTAGTTCCCGGGATAGAAACTATGGCTACACCTTC; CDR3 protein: CASSSRDRNYGYTF
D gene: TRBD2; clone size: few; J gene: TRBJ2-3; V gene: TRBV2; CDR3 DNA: TGTGCCAGCAGTGTTCTAGCGGGCGGGGGCACAGATACGCAGTATTTT; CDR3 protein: CASSVLAGGGTDTQYF
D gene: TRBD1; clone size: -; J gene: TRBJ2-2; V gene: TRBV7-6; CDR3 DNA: TGTGCCAGCAGCTTAGGTGGGGGACAGGGAACCGGGGAGCTGTTTTTT; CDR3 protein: CASSLGGGQGTGELFF
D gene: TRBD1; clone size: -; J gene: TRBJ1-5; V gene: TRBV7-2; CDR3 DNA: TGTGCCAGCAGCTTAGGAGGAGGGGGCTGGCAGCCCCAGCATTTT; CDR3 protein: CASSLGGGGWQPQHF
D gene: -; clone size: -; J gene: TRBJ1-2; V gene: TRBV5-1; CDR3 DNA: TGCGCCAGCAGCTTACAAACAGATAGCTATGGCTACACCTTC; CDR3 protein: CASSLQTDSYGYTF
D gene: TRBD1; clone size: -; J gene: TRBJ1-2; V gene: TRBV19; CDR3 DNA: TGTGCCAGTACCCCGGGACAGGGGGCGTCCCGTGGCTACACCTTC; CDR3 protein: CASTPGQGASRGYTF
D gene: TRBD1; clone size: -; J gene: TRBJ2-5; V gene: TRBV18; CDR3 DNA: TGTGCCAGCTCACCAAACAGGGGGGAGAGGGAGACCCAGTACTTC; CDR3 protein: CASSPNRGERETQYF
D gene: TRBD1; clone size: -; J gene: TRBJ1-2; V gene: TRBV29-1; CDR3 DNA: TGCAGCGTCTCCCCCCCAGGGGGCGGAAATGGCTACACCTTC; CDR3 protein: CSVSPPGGGNGYTF
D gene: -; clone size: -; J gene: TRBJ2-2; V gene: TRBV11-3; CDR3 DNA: TGTGCCAGCAGCTTAAGGACCGGAGGGACCGGGGAGCTGTTTTTT; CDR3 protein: CASSLRTGGTGELFF
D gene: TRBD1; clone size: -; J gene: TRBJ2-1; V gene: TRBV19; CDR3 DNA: TGTGCCAGCAAACCGGGACAGGGGGCCGGCGGGAGGGCCGGGGAGCAGTTCTTC; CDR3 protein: CASKPGQGAGGRAGEQFF
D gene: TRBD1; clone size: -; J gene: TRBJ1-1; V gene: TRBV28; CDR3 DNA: TGTGCCAGCAGTTCAACTGTGGACAGGGCAGCTTTCTTT; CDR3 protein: CASSSTVDRAAFF
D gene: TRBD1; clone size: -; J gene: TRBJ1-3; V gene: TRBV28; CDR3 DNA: TGTGCCAGCAGACAAGGGACAGGGGGAACTGGAAACACCATATATTTT; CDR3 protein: CASRQGTGGTGNTIYF
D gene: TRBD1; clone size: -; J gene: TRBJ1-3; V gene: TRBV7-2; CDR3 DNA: TGTGCCAGCAGCCTCGAGGGACAGGTCTCTGGAAACACCATATATTTT; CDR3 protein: CASSLEGQVSGNTIYF
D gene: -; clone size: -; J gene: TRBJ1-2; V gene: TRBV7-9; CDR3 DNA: TGTGCCATCTACCGGGAATCTAACTATGGCTACACCTTC; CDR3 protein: CAIYRESNYGYTF
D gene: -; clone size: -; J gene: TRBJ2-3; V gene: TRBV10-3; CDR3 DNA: TGTGCCATCACGGCTAGCGTCACGGGTAGCACAGATACGCAGTATTTT; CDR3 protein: CAITASVTGSTDTQYF
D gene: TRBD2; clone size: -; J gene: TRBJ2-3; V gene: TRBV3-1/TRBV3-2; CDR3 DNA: TGTGCCAGCAGCCGAAGCGGGAGAGGTGGCACAGATACGCAGTATTTT; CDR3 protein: CASSRSGRGGTDTQYF
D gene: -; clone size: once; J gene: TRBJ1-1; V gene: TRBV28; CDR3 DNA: TGTGCCAGCAGTTTGGACATGGGCGGTCGAACGACTGAAGCTTTCTTT; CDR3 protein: CASSLDMGGRTTEAFF
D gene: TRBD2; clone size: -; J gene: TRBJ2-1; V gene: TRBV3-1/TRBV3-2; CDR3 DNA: TGTGCCAGCAGCCAAGTAGCGGGAGGTATCAACAATGAGCAGTTCTTC; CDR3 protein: CASSQVAGGINNEQFF
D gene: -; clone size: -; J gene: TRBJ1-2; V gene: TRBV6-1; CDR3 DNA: TGTGCCAGCAGTGAGTCGGACTTTTGGATTGGAGGCTACACCTTC; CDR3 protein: CASSESDFWIGGYTF
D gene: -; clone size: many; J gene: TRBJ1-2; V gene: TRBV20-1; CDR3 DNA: TGCAGTGCTTTTCAATATGGCTACACCTTC; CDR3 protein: CSAFQYGYTF
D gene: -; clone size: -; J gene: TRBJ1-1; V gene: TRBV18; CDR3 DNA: TGTGCCAGCTCACCACAGCCCGGCGGTAATGAAGCTTTCTTT; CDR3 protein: CASSPQPGGNEAFF
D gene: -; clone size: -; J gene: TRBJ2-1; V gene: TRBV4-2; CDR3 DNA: TGTGCCAGCAGCCAAGAGGCTAGCAGAGGCGATGAGCAGTTCTTC; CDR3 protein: CASSQEASRGDEQFF
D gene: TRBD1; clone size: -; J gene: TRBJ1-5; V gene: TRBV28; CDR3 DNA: TGTGCCAGCAGCCTACCGGGACAGGGTGTTTACCAGCCCCAGCATTTT; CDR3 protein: CASSLPGQGVYQPQHF
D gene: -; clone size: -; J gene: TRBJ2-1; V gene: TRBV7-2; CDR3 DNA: TGTGCCAGCAGCTTCCCGCGGTTGATGCAGTTCTTC; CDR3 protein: CASSFPRLMQFF
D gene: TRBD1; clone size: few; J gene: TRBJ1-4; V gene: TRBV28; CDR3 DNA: TGTGCCAGCAGTCCCGAGACAGGGAGTGCGGGTGTAACTAATGAAAAACTGTTTTTT; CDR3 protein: CASSPETGSAGVTNEKLFF
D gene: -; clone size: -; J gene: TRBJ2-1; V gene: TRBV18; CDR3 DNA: TGTGCCAGCTCACCGGTTACTAGACTTGACAATGAGCAGTTCTTC; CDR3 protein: CASSPVTRLDNEQFF
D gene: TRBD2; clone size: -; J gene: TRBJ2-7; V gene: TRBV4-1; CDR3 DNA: TGCGCCAGCAGCGAAAAGATCGGGAAACTAGCGGGAGTCGCCTACGAGCAGTACTTC; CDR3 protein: CASSEKIGKLAGVAYEQYF
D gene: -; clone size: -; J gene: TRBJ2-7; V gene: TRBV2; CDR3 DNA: TGTGCCAGCAGTCTCCCAGCGGGCGCCTACGAGCAGTACTTC; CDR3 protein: CASSLPAGAYEQYF
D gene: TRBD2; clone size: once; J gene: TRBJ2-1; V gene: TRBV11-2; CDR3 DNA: TGTGCCAGCAGCCAGACGGGACTAGCTAACAATGAGCAGTTCTTC; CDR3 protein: CASSQTGLANNEQFF
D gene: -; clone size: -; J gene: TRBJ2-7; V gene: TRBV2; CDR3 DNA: TGTGCCAGCAATAGTCAGGGAGGCTCCTACGAGCAGTACTTC; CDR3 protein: CASNSQGGSYEQYF
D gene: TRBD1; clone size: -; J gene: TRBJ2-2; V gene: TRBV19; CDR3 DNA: TGTGCCAGTAGTTACGACAGGGCGAACACCGGGGAGCTGTTTTTT; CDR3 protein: CASSYDRANTGELFF
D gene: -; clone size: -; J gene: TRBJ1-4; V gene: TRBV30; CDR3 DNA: TGTGCCTGGACCAATGGCCTCACTGAAAAACTGTTTTTT; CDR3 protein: CAWTNGLTEKLFF
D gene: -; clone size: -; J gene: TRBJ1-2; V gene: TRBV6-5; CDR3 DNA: TGTGCCAGCGTGGAGGGTCCATACTATGGCTACACCTTC; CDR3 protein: CASVEGPYYGYTF
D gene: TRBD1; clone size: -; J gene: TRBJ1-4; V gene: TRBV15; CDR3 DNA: TGTGCCACCAGCAGAGATACGGGGACAGTTAATGAAAAACTGTTTTTT; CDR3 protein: CATSRDTGTVNEKLFF
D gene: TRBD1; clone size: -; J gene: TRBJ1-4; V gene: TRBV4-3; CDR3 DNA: TGCGCCAGCAGCCAACATTCCGGGACAGCTAATGAAAAACTGTTTTTT; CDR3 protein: CASSQHSGTANEKLFF
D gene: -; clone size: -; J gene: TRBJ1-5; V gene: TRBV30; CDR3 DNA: TGTGCCGCCACACAGGGAAACCATCAGCCCCAGCATTTT; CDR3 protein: CAATQGNHQPQHF
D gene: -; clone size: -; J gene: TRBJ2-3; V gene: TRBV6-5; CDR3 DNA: TGTGCCAGCAGTTATTCCGGACTACCCGGCCAGGATACGCAGTATTTT; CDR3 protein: CASSYSGLPGQDTQYF
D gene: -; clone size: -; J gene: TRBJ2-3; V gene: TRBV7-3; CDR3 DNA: TGTGCCAGCAGCCAACGCCCCCAGTGGGGAGTCAGCGCAAATACGCAGTATTTT; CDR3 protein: CASSQRPQWGVSANTQYF
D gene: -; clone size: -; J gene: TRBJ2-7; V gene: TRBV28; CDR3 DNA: TGTGCCAGCAGCCAGGAGGCGCCCTACGAGCAGTACTTC; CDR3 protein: CASSQEAPYEQYF
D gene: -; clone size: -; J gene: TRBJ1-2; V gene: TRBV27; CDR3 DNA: TGTGCCAGCAGCCTAAAGGCGGGGCCCTATGGCTACACCTTC; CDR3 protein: CASSLKAGPYGYTF
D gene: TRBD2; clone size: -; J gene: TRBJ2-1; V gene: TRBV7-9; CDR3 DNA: TGTGCCAGCAGCTTGGGGACTAGCGGAAGGTACAATGAGCAGTTCTTC; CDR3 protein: CASSLGTSGRYNEQFF
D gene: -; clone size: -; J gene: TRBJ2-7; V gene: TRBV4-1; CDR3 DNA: TGCGCCAGCAGCCCGGTCAACTCCTACGAGCAGTACTTC; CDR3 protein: CASSPVNSYEQYF